The entry below gives a single TCR beta chain sequence along with its context. Trimming shortened V by 8 bases and J by 0 bases, and 10 bases separated the two germline ends. Germline V gives CDR1 LNHDA, CDR2 SQIVND (reference sequence). The CDR3 runs 14 residues. The assay was immunoSEQ multiplex PCR, and TCRdb's table has in-frame clones only and misses some. The data hold 25,000 to 35,000 clones, with just over 90% observed a single time. The data derive from a study of neoadjuvant nivolumab and ipilimumab in lung cancer. This TCR derives from an adult with non-small cell lung cancer. The source was peripheral blood, collected after neoadjuvant nivolumab, alone or with ipilimumab, at or shortly before surgery. V is TRBV19 and J is TRBJ1-4; maybe TRBD1 (6 bases). Here the CDR3 DNA reads TGTGCCAGTGGGGGGCAGGCAACTAATGAAAAACTGTTTTTT. Its protein is CASGGQATNEKLFF.